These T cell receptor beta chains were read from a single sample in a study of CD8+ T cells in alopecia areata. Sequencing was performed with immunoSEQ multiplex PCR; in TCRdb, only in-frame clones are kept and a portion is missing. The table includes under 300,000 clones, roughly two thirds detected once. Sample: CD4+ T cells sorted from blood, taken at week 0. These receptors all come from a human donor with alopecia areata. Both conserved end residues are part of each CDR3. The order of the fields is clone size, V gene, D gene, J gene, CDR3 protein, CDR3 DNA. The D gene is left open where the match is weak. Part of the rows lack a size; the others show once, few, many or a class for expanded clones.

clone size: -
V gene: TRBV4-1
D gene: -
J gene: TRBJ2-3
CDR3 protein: CASSQDFKMGPNTDTQYF
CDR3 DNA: TGCGCCAGCAGCCAAGATTTTAAAATGGGCCCGAACACAGATACGCAGTATTTT

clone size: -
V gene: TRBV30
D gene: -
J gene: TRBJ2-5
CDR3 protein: CAWRRDQETQYF
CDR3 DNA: TGTGCCTGGAGACGGGACCAAGAGACCCAGTACTTC

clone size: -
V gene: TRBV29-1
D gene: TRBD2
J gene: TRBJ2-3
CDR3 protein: CSVATIFGGGTDTQYF
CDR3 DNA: TGCAGCGTCGCCACGATTTTTGGGGGGGGCACAGATACGCAGTATTTT

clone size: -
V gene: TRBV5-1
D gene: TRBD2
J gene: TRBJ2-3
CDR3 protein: CASSGLAGSTDTQYF
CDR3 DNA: TGCGCCAGCAGCGGTCTAGCGGGGAGCACAGATACGCAGTATTTT

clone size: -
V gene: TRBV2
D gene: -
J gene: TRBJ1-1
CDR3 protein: CASSVKGVTEAFF
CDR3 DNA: TGTGCCAGCAGTGTCAAGGGGGTCACTGAAGCTTTCTTT

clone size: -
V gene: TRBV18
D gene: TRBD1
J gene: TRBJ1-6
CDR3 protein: CASSPDRGNSPLHF
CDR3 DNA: TGTGCCAGCTCACCGGACAGGGGTAATTCACCCCTCCACTTT

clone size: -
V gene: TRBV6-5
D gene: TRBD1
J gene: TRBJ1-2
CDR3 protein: CASSYRDRVGYTF
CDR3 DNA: TGTGCCAGCAGTTACAGGGACAGGGTTGGCTACACCTTC

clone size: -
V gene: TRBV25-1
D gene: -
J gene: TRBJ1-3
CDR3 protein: CASSDHRNTIYF
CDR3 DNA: TGTGCCAGCAGTGACCACAGAAACACCATATATTTT

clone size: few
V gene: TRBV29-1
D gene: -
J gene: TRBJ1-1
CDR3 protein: CSVEDFNTEAFF
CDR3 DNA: TGCAGCGTTGAAGATTTTAACACTGAAGCTTTCTTT

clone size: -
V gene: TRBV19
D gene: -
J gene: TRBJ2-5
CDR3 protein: CASSIVLWETQYF
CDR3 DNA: TGTGCCAGTAGTATAGTGCTGTGGGAGACCCAGTACTTC

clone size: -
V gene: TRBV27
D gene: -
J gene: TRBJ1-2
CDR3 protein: CASSLSDPGRVNGYTF
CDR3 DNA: TGTGCCAGCAGTTTATCGGATCCGGGGAGAGTAAATGGCTACACCTTC

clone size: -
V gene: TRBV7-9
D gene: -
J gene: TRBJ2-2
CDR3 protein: CASSLAGSTGELFF
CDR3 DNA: TGTGCCAGCAGCTTAGCTGGTTCCACCGGGGAGCTGTTTTTT

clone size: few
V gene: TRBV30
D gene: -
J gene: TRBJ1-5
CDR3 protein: CAWSAGTVQPQHF
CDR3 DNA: TGTGCCTGGAGCGCCGGGACTGTTCAGCCCCAGCATTTT

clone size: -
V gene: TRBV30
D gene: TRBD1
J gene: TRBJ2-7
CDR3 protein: CAWRVKTGGFHEQYF
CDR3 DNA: TGTGCCTGGCGGGTAAAAACAGGGGGCTTTCACGAGCAGTACTTC

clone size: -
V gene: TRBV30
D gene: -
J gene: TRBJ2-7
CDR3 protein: CAWTDGIYEQYF
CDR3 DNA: TGTGCCTGGACGGACGGTATCTACGAGCAGTACTTC

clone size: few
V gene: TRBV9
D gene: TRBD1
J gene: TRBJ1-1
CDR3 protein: CASSVDGGQQNTEAFF
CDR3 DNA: TGTGCCAGCAGCGTAGATGGGGGACAGCAGAACACTGAAGCTTTCTTT

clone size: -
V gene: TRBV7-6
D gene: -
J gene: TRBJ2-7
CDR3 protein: CASSPWTTHEQYF
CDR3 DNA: TGTGCCAGCAGCCCTTGGACAACCCACGAGCAGTACTTC